This T cell receptor (beta chain) was obtained from a study of blood T cells in healthy people across ages. With a J-beta primer mix and a sample-barcoded 5' primer, a second PCR ran about 6 to 11 cycles. TCRdb ran MiXCR on the 5' RACE reads and lists one entry per CDR3 protein. The sample records 750,000 to 1,000,000 distinct CDR3 sequences, 29% being singletons. The CDR3 totals 14 residues. Germline loops: CDR1 SSHAT, CDR2 FNYEAQ (reference sequence). Peripheral blood from each donor was collected in a volume of ten milliliters. This clonotype appeared a few times. The junction shows a germline mismatch at one end, possibly a read error. These data are also associated with another study on T cells of mothers and their children.

The chain carries TRBV7-7 and TRBJ2-2; D might be TRBD1 (5 bases). The TCR was taken from a woman aged 40 to 55 in good health. Sequencing input: blood. CDR3 coding DNA: TGTGCTAGCAGCTCGGACACAAACACCGGGGAGCTGTTTTTT. It translates to CASSSDTNTGELFF.